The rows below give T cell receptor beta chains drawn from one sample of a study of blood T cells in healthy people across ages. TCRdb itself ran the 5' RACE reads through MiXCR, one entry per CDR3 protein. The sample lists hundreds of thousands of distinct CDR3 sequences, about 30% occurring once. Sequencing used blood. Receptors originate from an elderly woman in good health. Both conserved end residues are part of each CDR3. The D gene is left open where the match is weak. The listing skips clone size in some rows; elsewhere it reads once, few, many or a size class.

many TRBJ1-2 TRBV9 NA TGTGCCAGCAGCCCAGACGAGGGGAAGCGCGGCTACACCTTC CASSPDEGKRGYTF
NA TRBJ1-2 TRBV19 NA TGTGCCAGTAGTATGGTGGGGGCCTATGGCTACACCTTC CASSMVGAYGYTF
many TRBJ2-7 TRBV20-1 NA TGCAGTGCTAGGGGTCTGGAGGGGTTCTCCTACGAGCAGTACTTC CSARGLEGFSYEQYF
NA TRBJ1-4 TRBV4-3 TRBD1 TGCGCCAGCAGCCGAACAGGGGTCACTAATGAAAAACTGTTTTTT CASSRTGVTNEKLFF
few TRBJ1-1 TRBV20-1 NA TGCAGTGCTCCCAGCCCCCCCCTGGCTGAAGCTTTCTTT CSAPSPPLAEAFF
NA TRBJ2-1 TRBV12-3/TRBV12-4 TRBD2 TGTGCCAGCATAGCCGGGGGTGGTAGCGGGAGAGTAAATGAGCAGTTCTTC CASIAGGGSGRVNEQFF
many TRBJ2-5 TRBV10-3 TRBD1 TGTGCCATCAGCGAAACAGGGGGCCAGGAGACCCAGTACTTC CAISETGGQETQYF
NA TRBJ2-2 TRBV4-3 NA TGCGCCAGCAGCCAAGTTAGACCGAAACGCACCGGGGAGCTGTTTTTT CASSQVRPKRTGELFF
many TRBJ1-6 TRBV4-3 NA TGCGCCAGCAGCCAAGATCCCTCAGGGTACTCACCCCTCCACTTT CASSQDPSGYSPLHF
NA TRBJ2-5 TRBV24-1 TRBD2 TGTGCCGCCAGTGATACCCGACTAGCGGGGCAAGAGACCCAGTACTTC CAASDTRLAGQETQYF
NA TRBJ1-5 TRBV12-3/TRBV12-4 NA TGTGCCACTGGAAAGGGGGTTAATCAGCCCCAGCATTTT CATGKGVNQPQHF
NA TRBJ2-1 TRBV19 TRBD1 TGTGCCAGTCGCGGGACAGGGGTTCCCCATCATACCTACAATGAGCAGTTCTTC CASRGTGVPHHTYNEQFF
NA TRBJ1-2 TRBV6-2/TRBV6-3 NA TGTGCCGGCCGGACATTGGGTGAATACACCTTC CAGRTLGEYTF
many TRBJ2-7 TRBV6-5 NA TGTGCCAGCAGCCAGGGGCCTTCCTACGAGCAGTACTTC CASSQGPSYEQYF
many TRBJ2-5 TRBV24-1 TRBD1 TGTGCCACCAGTGACCCCAGGGACAGCGGACAGACCCAGTACTTC CATSDPRDSGQTQYF
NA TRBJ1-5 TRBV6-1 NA TGTGCCAGCAGCGCGACCCGCCCTGGAGGGGTTTATAGCAATCAGCCCCAGCATTTT CASSATRPGGVYSNQPQHF
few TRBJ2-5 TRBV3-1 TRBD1 TGTGCCAGCAGCCGCGGTCCGGGACAGGGGGCAGGTGAGCAGTACTTC CASSRGPGQGAGEQYF
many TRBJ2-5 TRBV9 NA TGTGCCAGCAGCAAATCCAGGACTCAAGAGACCCAGTACTTC CASSKSRTQETQYF
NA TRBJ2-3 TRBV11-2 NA TGTGCCAGCAGCTTCCGAGGGGGGGCCCTCTTAAGCACAGATACGCAGTATTTT CASSFRGGALLSTDTQYF
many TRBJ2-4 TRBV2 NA TGTGCCACCGGCGCTCACGGGACGGCCAAAAACATTCAGTACTTC CATGAHGTAKNIQYF
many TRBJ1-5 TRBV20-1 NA TGCAGTGCTAGAGATATGGGGGCGCGGAGGAATCAGCCCCAGCATTTT CSARDMGARRNQPQHF
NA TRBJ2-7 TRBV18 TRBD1 TGTGCCAGCTCACAAGGGGGCCAGCGCGGCGAGCAGTACTTC CASSQGGQRGEQYF
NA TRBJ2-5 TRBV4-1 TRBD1 TGCGCCAGCAGCCAAGCCCCGGGACAGTCCGTTGAGCAGTACTTC CASSQAPGQSVEQYF
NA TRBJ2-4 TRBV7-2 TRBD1 TGTGCCAGCAGCCTAGCCGGGACAGGGGAGATTCAGTACTTC CASSLAGTGEIQYF
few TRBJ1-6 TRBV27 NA TGTGCCAGCAAGGGCAGGGGCCAGGGTATCGTTTCACCCCTCCACTTT CASKGRGQGIVSPLHF
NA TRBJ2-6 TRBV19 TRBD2 TGTGCCAGTAGTTTTTTGAAGCGGGGGGGAGGGAACGTCCTGACTTTC CASSFLKRGGGNVLTF
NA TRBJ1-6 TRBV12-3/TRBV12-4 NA TGTGCCAGCAGTTTCCGAGTGGCGGCCTATTCACCCCTCCACTTT CASSFRVAAYSPLHF
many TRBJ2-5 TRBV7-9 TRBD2 TGTGCCAGCAGCTTTCGCGGGAGGGGGAACCAAGAGACCCAGTACTTC CASSFRGRGNQETQYF
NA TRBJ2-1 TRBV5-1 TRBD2 TGCGCCAGCAGCTTGGTGCCTAGCGGGAGGCTAAATGAGCAGTTCTTC CASSLVPSGRLNEQFF
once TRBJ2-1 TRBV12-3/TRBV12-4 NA TGTGCCAGCACCTTTCGGCAGGGGACCGATGAGCAGTTCTTC CASTFRQGTDEQFF
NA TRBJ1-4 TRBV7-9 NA TGTGCCAGCAGAAAATCGGGGCAGGGTAATGAAGAACTGTTTTTT CASRKSGQGNEELFF
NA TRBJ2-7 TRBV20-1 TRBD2 TGCAGTGCTAGAGGTCTAGTCCAGCGGGGCGCAACCAATGAGCAGTACTTC CSARGLVQRGATNEQYF